The 9 T cell receptor beta chains presented below share a single source sample, sequenced in a study of blood T cells in healthy people across ages. It was with a sample-barcoded 5' primer and a J-beta primer mix that a second PCR of about 6 to 11 cycles was run. In TCRdb, the 5' RACE reads were re-called with MiXCR into one record per CDR3 protein. Of 700,000 to 800,000 distinct CDR3 sequences in the sample, approximately 39% are singletons; the top ten hold around a fifth. Sequenced: blood. These receptors all come from a woman aged 55-69 years in good health.

The chain uses TRBV20-1 and TRBJ1-5; 7 bases line up with TRBD1. With 3 bases clipped from V and 2 bases from J, the junction kept 7 bases outside the gene matches. The germline V gene encodes CDR1 DFQATT and CDR2 SNEGSKA (reference sequence). The CDR3 extends over 15 amino acids. The DNA for the CDR3 is TGCAGTGCTAGTGGGGACAGTCTGGGCAATCAGCCCCAGCATTTT. Encoded protein: CSASGDSLGNQPQHF.

The rearrangement uses TRBV20-1 and TRBJ1-5, with D possibly being TRBD1 (5 bases). V gave up 6 bases and J gave up 4 bases, with 16 bases separating them. Germline V gives CDR1 DFQATT, CDR2 SNEGSKA (reference sequence). The length of the CDR3 is 14 residues. CDR3 in DNA: TGCAGTGCCCGGCGGTACGGGGCTAATCAGCCCCAGCATTTT. Protein product: CSARRYGANQPQHF.

This clonotype was observed many times. The V and J genes are TRBV2 and TRBJ2-7, with 15 nucleotides matching TRBD2. CDR3 size: 14 residues. Germline lookup yields CDR1 SNHLY and CDR2 FYNNEI. V dropped 6 bases and J dropped 6; count of bases not matched to a gene: 3. CDR3 protein: CASRGLAGGREQYF. CDR3 DNA: TGTGCCAGCAGGGGACTAGCGGGGGGCCGCGAGCAGTACTTC.

This chain uses TRBV12-3 or TRBV12-4 with TRBJ1-5; no definite D call. The length of the CDR3 is 14 residues. V lost 6 bases and J lost 0, with 9 bases in between. The CDR3 loop reads CASSPTFSNQPQHF. The CDR3 DNA sequence: TGTGCCAGCAGCCCGACATTTAGCAATCAGCCCCAGCATTTT.

This clonotype was seen a handful of times. The CDR3 sequence is CASSLAGTGVEEQYF. The CDR3 DNA sequence: TGTGCCAGCAGCTTAGCGGGGACAGGGGTCGAAGAGCAGTACTTC. The V and J genes are TRBV7-2 and TRBJ2-7, with TRBD1 identical over 10 bases. The CDR3 runs 15 residues. After removal of 0 bases from V and 7 bases from J, the junction contained 6 bases not matched to a gene. Germline CDR1 reads SGHTA; CDR2 reads FQGNSA.

This clonotype was picked up a small number of times. This chain links TRBV20-1 with TRBJ1-1; maybe TRBD1 (5 bases). CDR3 size: 13 residues. Trimming cost V 2 bases and J 4 bases, with 11 bases left between them. Germline values: CDR1 DFQATT, CDR2 SNEGSKA (reference sequence). DNA for the CDR3: TGCAGTGCTAGAACAGGTGGTGCCACTGAAGCTTTCTTT. This encodes CSARTGGATEAFF.

This clonotype was found a few times. The chain couples TRBV12-3 or TRBV12-4 to TRBJ2-6; 7 positions agree with TRBD1. This CDR3 comprises 17 residues. V lost 5 bases, J lost 0 bases, and 7 bases stayed unmatched. CDR3 region: CASSPTGSSSGANVLTF. In DNA, the CDR3 is TGTGCCAGCAGTCCGACAGGGTCGAGCTCTGGGGCCAACGTCCTGACTTTC.

The chain employs TRBV4-3 and TRBJ2-1, with 9 bases lining up with TRBD1. Trimming at V came to 4 bases and at J to 6 bases, leaving 7 bases not matched to a gene. CDR3 length: 15 residues. Germline CDR1 and CDR2: LGHNA and YSLEER. CDR3 DNA: TGCGCCAGCAGCCTCGGACAGGGGTCAGGCAATGAGCAGTTCTTC. Translation gives CASSLGQGSGNEQFF.

Comment on this clonotype: One end of the junction does not line up with germline, which may come from a read error. The chain recombines TRBV10-3 with TRBJ2-3; 12 bases fit TRBD2. Germline V gives CDR1 ENHRY, CDR2 SYGVKD. CDR3 length equals 15 residues. The CDR3 DNA follows: TGTGCTTCCGCTAGCGGGGGGGTAAGCACAGATACGGAGTATTTT. Translated, it gives CASASGGVSTDTEYF.